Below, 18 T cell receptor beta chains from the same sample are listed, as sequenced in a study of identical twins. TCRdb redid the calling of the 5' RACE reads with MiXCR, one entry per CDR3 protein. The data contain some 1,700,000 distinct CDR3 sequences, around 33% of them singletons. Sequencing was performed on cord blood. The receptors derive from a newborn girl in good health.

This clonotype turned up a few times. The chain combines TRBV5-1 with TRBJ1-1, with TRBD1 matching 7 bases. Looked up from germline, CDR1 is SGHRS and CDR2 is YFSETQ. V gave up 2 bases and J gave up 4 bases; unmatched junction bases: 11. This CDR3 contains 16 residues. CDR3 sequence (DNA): TGCGCCAGCAGCTTCAGACAGGGCTCTATGAGCACTGAAGCTTTCTTT. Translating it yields CASSFRQGSMSTEAFF.

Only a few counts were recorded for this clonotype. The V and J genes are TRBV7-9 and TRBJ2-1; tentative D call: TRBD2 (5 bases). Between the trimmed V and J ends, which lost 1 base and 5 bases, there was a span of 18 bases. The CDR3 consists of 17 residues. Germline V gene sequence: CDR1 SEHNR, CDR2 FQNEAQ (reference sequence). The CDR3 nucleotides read TGTGCCAGCAGCTTAGGTGAGAGGGCCCATATTAACAATGAGCAGTTCTTC. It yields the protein CASSLGERAHINNEQFF.

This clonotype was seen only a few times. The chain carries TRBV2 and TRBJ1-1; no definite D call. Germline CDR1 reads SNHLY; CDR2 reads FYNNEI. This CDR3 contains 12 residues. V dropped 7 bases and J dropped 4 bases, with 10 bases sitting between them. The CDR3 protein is CASTLGITEAFF. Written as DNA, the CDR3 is TGTGCCAGCACGTTGGGGATCACTGAAGCTTTCTTT.

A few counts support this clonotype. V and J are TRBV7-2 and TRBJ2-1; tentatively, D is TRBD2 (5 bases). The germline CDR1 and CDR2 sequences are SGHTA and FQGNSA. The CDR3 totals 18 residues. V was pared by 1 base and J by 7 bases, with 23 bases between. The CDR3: CASSLGASWASSINEQFF. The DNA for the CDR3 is TGTGCCAGCAGCTTAGGAGCCTCTTGGGCTAGCTCCATTAATGAGCAGTTCTTC.

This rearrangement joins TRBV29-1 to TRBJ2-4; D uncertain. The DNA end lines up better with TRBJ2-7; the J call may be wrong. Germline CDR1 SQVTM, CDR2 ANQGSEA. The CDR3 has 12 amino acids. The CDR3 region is CSVSNSYYEQYF. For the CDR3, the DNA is TGCAGCGTCTCCAACAGTTACTACGAGCAGTACTTC.

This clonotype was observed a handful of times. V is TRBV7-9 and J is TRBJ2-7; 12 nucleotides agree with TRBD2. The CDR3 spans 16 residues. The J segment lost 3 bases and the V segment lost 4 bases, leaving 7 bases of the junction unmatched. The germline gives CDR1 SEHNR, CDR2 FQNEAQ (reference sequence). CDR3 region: CASSSIRLAGDYEQYF. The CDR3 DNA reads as TGTGCCAGCAGCTCAATACGACTAGCGGGAGACTACGAGCAGTACTTC.

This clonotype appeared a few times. The CDR3 sequence is CASSYGTSPSSYNEQFF. The CDR3 bases are TGTGCCAGCAGTTACGGGACTAGCCCAAGCTCCTACAATGAGCAGTTCTTC. The chain combines TRBV6-6 with TRBJ2-1; TRBD2 agrees at 9 bases. CDR3 size: 17 residues. Germline V gives CDR1 MNHNY, CDR2 SVGAGI (reference sequence). With V trimmed by 2 bases and J by 0 bases, 5 bases remained unmatched.

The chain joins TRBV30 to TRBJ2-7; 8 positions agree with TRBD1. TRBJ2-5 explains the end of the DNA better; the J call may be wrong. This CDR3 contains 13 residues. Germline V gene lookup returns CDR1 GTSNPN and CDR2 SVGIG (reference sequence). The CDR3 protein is CAWSLDRGETQYF. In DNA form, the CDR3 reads TGTGCCTGGAGTCTCGACAGGGGAGAGACCCAGTACTTC.

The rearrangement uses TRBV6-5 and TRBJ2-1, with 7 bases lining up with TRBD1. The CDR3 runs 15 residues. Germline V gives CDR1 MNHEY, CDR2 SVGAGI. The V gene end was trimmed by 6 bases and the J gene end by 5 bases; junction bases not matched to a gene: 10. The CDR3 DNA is TGTGCCAGCAGACTCCTAGGGACAGCAAACAATGAGCAGTTCTTC. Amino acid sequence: CASRLLGTANNEQFF.

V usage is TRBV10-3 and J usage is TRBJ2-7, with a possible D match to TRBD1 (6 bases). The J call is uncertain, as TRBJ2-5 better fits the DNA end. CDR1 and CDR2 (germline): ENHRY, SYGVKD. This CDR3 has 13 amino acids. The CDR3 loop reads CAISAGEPMTQYF. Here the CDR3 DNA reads TGTGCCATCAGCGCAGGGGAACCGATGACCCAGTACTTC.

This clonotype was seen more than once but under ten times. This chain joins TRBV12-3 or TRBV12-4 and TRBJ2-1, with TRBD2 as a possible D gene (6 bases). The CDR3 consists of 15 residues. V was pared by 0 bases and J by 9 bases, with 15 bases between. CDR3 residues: CASSLARVLGGEQFF. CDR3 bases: TGTGCCAGCAGTTTAGCGCGGGTCCTGGGGGGTGAGCAGTTCTTC.

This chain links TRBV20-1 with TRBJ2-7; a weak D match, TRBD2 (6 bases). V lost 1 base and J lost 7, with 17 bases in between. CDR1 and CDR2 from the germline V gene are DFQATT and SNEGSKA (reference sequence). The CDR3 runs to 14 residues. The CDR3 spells CSARGTALGGEQYF. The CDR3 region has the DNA TGCAGTGCTAGAGGTACAGCGTTGGGGGGTGAGCAGTACTTC.

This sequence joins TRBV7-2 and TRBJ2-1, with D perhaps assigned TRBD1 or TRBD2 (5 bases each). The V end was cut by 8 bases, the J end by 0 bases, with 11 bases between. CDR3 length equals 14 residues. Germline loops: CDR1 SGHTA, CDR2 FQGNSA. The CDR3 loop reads CASCRDRSYNEQFF. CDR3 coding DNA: TGTGCCAGCTGTCGGGACCGCTCCTACAATGAGCAGTTCTTC.

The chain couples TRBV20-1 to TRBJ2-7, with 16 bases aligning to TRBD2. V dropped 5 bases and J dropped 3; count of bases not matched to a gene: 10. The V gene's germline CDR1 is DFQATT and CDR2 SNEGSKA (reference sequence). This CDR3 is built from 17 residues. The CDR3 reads CSALGTSGRATYYEQYF. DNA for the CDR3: TGCAGTGCTCTTGGGACTAGCGGGAGGGCTACCTACTACGAGCAGTACTTC.

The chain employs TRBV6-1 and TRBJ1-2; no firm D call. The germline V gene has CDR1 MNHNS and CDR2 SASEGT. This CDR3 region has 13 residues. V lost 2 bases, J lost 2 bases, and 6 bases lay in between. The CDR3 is CASSEKGNYGYTF. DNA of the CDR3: TGTGCCAGCAGTGAAAAGGGAAACTATGGCTACACCTTC.

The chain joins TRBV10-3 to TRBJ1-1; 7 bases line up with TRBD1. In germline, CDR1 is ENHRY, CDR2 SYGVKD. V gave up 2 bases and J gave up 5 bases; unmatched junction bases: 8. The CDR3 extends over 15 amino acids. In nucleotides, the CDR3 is TGTGCCATCAGTGAGGCCCAGGGGGTTGGAACTGAAGCTTTCTTT. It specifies CAISEAQGVGTEAFF.

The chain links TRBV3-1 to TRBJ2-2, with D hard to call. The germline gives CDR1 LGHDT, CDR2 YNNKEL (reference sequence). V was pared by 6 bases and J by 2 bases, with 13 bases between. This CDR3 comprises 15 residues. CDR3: CASSPGNTNTGELFF. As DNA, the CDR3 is TGTGCCAGCAGTCCGGGTAATACTAACACCGGGGAGCTGTTTTTT.

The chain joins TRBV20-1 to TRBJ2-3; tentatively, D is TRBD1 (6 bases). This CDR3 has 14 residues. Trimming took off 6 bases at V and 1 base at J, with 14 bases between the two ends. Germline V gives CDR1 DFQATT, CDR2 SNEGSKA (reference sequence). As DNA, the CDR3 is TGCAGTGCCCACAGGGAAACTGGCACAGATACGCAGTATTTT. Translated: CSAHRETGTDTQYF.